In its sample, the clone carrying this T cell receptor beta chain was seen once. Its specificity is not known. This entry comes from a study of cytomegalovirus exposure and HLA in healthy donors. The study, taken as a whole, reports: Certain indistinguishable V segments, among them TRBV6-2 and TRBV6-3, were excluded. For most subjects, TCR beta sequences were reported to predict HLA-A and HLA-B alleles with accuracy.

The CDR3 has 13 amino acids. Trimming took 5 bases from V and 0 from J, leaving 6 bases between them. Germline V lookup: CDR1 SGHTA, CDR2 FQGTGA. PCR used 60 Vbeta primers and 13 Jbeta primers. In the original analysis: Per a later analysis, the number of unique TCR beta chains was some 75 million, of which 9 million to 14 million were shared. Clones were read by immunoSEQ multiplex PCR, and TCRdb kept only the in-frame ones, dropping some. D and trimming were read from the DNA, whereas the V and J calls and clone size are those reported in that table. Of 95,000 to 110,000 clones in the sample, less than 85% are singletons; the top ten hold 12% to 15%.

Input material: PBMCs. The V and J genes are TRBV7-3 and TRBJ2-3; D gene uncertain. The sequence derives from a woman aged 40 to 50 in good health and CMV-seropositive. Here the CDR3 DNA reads TGTGCCAGCAGCCTATCTAGCACAGATACGCAGTATTTT. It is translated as CASSLSSTDTQYF.